The present entry profiles one T cell receptor (beta chain) with its context. Its antigen is not known. One end of the junction is discordant with germline, which a read error may explain. It was with a sample-barcoded 5' primer and a J-beta primer mix that a second PCR of roughly 7 to 11 cycles was run. TCRdb redid the calling of the 5' RACE reads with MiXCR, one entry per CDR3 protein. Of just under 900,000 distinct CDR3 sequences in the sample, 29% were seen once. The CDR3 has 14 residues. Germline assignment: CDR1 MNHEY and CDR2 SVGAGI. The record originates from a study of blood T cells in healthy people across ages. The study's findings and limits: Naive T cell percentage showed a strong correlation with TCR beta diversity. When one million T cells were used, diversity estimates were thought to be underestimates.

The clonotype was recovered from a woman older than 75 in good health. The sample taken for sequencing was blood. V usage is TRBV6-5 and J usage is TRBJ2-4; 7 bases are a match to TRBD1. The closer fit of TRBJ2-7 to the DNA end suggests the J call may be wrong. CDR3 DNA: TGTGCCTGCAGTACTAGGGACAGCTTCTACGAGCAGTACTTC. Its translation: CACSTRDSFYEQYF.